This is a list of T cell receptor beta chains from one sample in a study of T cell repertoires in cytomegalovirus infection. TCRdb reprocessed the reads via MiXCR and lists one record per CDR3 protein. The data show 750,000 to 950,000 distinct CDR3 sequences, 25% to 35% seen once. No antigen has been assigned to these receptors. This specimen consisted of cultured CD8+ T cells from PBMCs, obtained from culture after CMV antigen stimulation. The source is a human donor in good health (CMV status not recorded). Some clones in this sample may be carry-over from other donors' samples. CDR3s include the opening cysteine and the closing phenylalanine or tryptophan. A D gene is named only where the DNA matches it firmly. A row's size may be missing; if present it is once, few, many or a size class.

>TRBJ1-5|TRBD1|.|TRBV15
CATSEEDRGPGQPQHF
TGTGCCACCAGCGAGGAAGACAGGGGGCCGGGTCAGCCCCAGCATTTT
>TRBJ2-5|.|many|TRBV7-2
CASSLGGTQETQYF
TGTGCCAGCAGCTTGGGCGGAACTCAAGAGACCCAGTACTTC
>TRBJ2-7|.|.|TRBV19
CASGRSIKHEQYF
TGTGCCAGCGGACGGAGTATTAAGCACGAGCAGTACTTC
>TRBJ2-5|.|many|TRBV7-6
CASSLRVQETQYF
TGTGCCAGCAGCTTACGGGTTCAAGAGACCCAGTACTTC
>TRBJ2-5|TRBD1|few|TRBV7-9
CASSSIRQGPQETQYF
TGTGCCAGCAGCTCGATACGACAGGGGCCGCAAGAGACCCAGTACTTC
>TRBJ2-3|.|many|TRBV12-3/TRBV12-4
CASSLGAGDTQYF
TGTGCCAGCAGTTTAGGGGCTGGAGATACGCAGTATTTT
>TRBJ2-1|.|many|TRBV7-8
CASSQKALGNEQFF
TGTGCCAGCAGCCAAAAGGCGTTGGGGAATGAGCAGTTCTTC
>TRBJ2-2|.|many|TRBV7-6
CASSLETGELFF
TGTGCCAGCAGTCTCGAAACCGGGGAGCTGTTTTTT
>TRBJ2-2|TRBD2|many|TRBV7-2
CASSIPFTSGANTGELFF
TGTGCCAGCAGCATACCCTTTACTAGCGGGGCAAACACCGGGGAGCTGTTTTTT
>TRBJ2-5|.|.|TRBV20-1
CSARAGRGRETQYF
TGCAGTGCTAGAGCGGGAAGGGGCAGGGAGACCCAGTACTTC
>TRBJ1-2|.|.|TRBV9
CASSVATGGYGYTF
TGTGCCAGCAGCGTAGCAACGGGTGGCTATGGCTACACCTTC
>TRBJ1-4|.|many|TRBV7-8
CASSLSEKLFF
TGTGCCAGCAGCTTAAGTGAAAAACTGTTTTTT
>TRBJ2-2|.|.|TRBV12-3/TRBV12-4
CANSRAVTGELFF
TGTGCCAACTCGAGGGCGGTCACCGGGGAGCTGTTTTTT
>TRBJ2-7|TRBD1|few|TRBV5-1
CASSQGDSLYEQYF
TGCGCCAGCAGCCAAGGGGACAGTCTCTACGAGCAGTACTTC
>TRBJ2-7|.|.|TRBV27
CASSSVTSSYEQYF
TGTGCCAGCAGTTCCGTGACATCCTCCTACGAGCAGTACTTC
>TRBJ2-1|TRBD2|few|TRBV25-1
CASRKAGGPKNEQFF
TGTGCCAGCAGAAAAGCGGGGGGGCCTAAGAATGAGCAGTTCTTC
>TRBJ1-5|.|few|TRBV6-6
CASHDINSNQPQHF
TGTGCCAGCCATGACATTAATAGCAATCAGCCCCAGCATTTT
>TRBJ1-6|.|.|TRBV27
CASSLGGPYNSPLHF
TGTGCCAGCAGTTTAGGGGGGCCCTATAATTCACCCCTCCACTTT
>TRBJ1-2|.|many|TRBV7-8
CASSFGDTPPYGYTF
TGTGCCAGCAGCTTCGGGGACACACCACCTTATGGCTACACCTTC
>TRBJ2-1|.|.|TRBV5-1
CASSNVDYRGSNEQFF
TGCGCCAGCAGCAACGTGGACTACCGGGGGTCCAATGAGCAGTTCTTC
>TRBJ2-5|.|few|TRBV29-1
CSVPREETQYF
TGCAGCGTTCCAAGGGAAGAGACCCAGTACTTC
>TRBJ1-2|.|few|TRBV6-6
CASISGQTYGYTF
TGTGCCAGCATCTCCGGACAGACCTATGGCTACACCTTC
>TRBJ1-5|TRBD1|.|TRBV19
CASSWDRSLDQPQHF
TGTGCCAGTAGTTGGGACAGGAGCCTCGATCAGCCCCAGCATTTT
>TRBJ2-7|.|.|TRBV10-1
CASSDLPGAYEQYF
TGCGCCAGCAGTGACCTTCCCGGCGCCTACGAGCAGTACTTC
>TRBJ2-1|.|.|TRBV10-2
CTSSSRVVGQFF
TGCACCAGCAGCTCCAGGGTGGTGGGGCAGTTCTTC
>TRBJ1-5|TRBD1|few|TRBV10-2
CASRRQGESNQPQHF
TGCGCCAGCAGAAGACAGGGCGAGAGCAATCAGCCCCAGCATTTT
>TRBJ1-6|TRBD1|.|TRBV3-1
CASSPAGQSYNSPLHF
TGTGCCAGCAGCCCTGCGGGACAGTCATATAATTCACCCCTCCACTTT
>TRBJ2-5|.|few|TRBV7-9
CASSKMEGALETQYF
TGTGCCAGCAGCAAAATGGAGGGGGCTTTAGAGACCCAGTACTTC
>TRBJ1-5|.|many|TRBV19
CASSIESSRVGQPQHF
TGTGCCAGTAGTATAGAAAGCAGCAGGGTAGGCCAGCCCCAGCATTTT
>TRBJ2-2|TRBD2|many|TRBV12-5
CASGSSGGNTGELFF
TGTGCTAGTGGTTCTAGCGGGGGGAACACCGGGGAGCTGTTTTTT
>TRBJ2-2|TRBD1|few|TRBV7-6
CASSLESSGTGGTGELFF
TGTGCCAGCAGCTTAGAATCTTCCGGGACAGGGGGCACCGGGGAGCTGTTTTTT
>TRBJ1-1|TRBD1|many|TRBV7-9
CASSSPTPGQGGITPDTEAFF
TGTGCCAGCAGCTCCCCCACTCCGGGACAGGGGGGTATAACTCCAGACACTGAAGCTTTCTTT
>TRBJ1-4|TRBD1|few|TRBV4-2
CASSQDKGQGAEEDEKLFF
TGTGCCAGCAGCCAAGATAAGGGACAGGGGGCTGAGGAGGATGAAAAACTGTTTTTT
>TRBJ2-2|.|few|TRBV7-2
CASSLVSWELFF
TGTGCCAGCAGCTTAGTTAGCTGGGAGCTGTTTTTT
>TRBJ1-1|.|.|TRBV10-3
CAISESVALNTEAFF
TGTGCCATCAGTGAGTCGGTAGCTTTGAACACTGAAGCTTTCTTT
>TRBJ1-1|.|few|TRBV4-1
CASSHPGGKTEAFF
TGCGCCAGCAGCCACCCGGGGGGAAAGACTGAAGCTTTCTTT
>TRBJ2-3|.|many|TRBV7-8
CASSSRLRNTQYF
TGTGCCAGCAGCTCCCGACTTCGCAATACGCAGTATTTT
>TRBJ1-1|TRBD1|many|TRBV12-3/TRBV12-4
CASSRGPRWTEAFF
TGTGCCAGCAGTAGGGGGCCACGATGGACTGAAGCTTTCTTT
>TRBJ2-3|.|few|TRBV6-1
CASSEGGQGPTDTQYF
TGTGCCAGCAGTGAAGGAGGGCAGGGACCCACAGATACGCAGTATTTT
>TRBJ1-1|.|few|TRBV4-1
CASSHYQGLNTEAFF
TGCGCCAGCAGCCACTACCAGGGGTTGAACACTGAAGCTTTCTTT
>TRBJ2-1|.|.|TRBV2
CASSEGAGYNEQFF
TGTGCCAGCAGTGAGGGGGCGGGTTACAATGAGCAGTTCTTC
>TRBJ2-7|.|.|TRBV7-2
CASSLNSDPHYEQYF
TGTGCCAGCAGCTTAAACAGTGACCCGCACTACGAGCAGTACTTC
>TRBJ1-2|.|few|TRBV6-5
CASSYLGPGNYYGYTF
TGTGCCAGCAGTTACTTAGGCCCTGGGAATTACTATGGCTACACCTTC
>TRBJ2-7|TRBD1|many|TRBV7-6
CASSLAGGRRTYEQYF
TGTGCCAGCAGCTTAGCAGGGGGCCGGAGGACCTACGAGCAGTACTTC
>TRBJ2-1|.|few|TRBV20-1
CSADDRSSYNEQFF
TGCAGTGCTGACGACAGGAGCTCCTACAATGAGCAGTTCTTC
>TRBJ1-6|TRBD1|.|TRBV19
CASSPLTGLDSPLHF
TGTGCCAGTAGTCCACTGACAGGGTTGGATTCACCCCTCCACTTT
>TRBJ2-1|.|few|TRBV19
CASKFRGYNEQFF
TGTGCCAGTAAGTTCCGGGGTTACAATGAGCAGTTCTTC
>TRBJ2-1|.|many|TRBV7-8
CASSPQGRYNEQFF
TGTGCCAGCAGCCCCCAAGGACGCTACAATGAGCAGTTCTTC
>TRBJ1-3|.|.|TRBV28
CASSSADGGSGNTIYF
TGTGCCAGCAGTTCTGCTGACGGTGGCTCTGGAAACACCATATATTTT
>TRBJ2-5|.|.|TRBV12-3/TRBV12-4
CASSPARSRETQYF
TGTGCCAGCAGTCCTGCTAGATCACGAGAGACCCAGTACTTC